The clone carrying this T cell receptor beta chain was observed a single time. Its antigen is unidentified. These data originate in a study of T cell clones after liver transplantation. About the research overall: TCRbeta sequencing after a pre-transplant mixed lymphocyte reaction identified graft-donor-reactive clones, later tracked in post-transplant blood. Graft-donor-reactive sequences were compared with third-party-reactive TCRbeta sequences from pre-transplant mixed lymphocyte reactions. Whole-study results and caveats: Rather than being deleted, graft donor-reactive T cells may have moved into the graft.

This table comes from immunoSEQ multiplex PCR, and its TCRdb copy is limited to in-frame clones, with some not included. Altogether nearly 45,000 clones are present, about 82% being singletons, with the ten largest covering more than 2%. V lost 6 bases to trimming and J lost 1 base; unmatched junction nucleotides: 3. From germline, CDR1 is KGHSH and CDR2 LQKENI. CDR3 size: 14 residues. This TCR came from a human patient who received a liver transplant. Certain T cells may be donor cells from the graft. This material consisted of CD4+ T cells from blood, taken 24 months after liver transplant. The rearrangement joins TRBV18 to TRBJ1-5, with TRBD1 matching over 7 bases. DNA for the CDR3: TGTGCCAGCTCCCTGGGACAGAGCAATCAGCCCCAGCATTTT. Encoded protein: CASSLGQSNQPQHF.